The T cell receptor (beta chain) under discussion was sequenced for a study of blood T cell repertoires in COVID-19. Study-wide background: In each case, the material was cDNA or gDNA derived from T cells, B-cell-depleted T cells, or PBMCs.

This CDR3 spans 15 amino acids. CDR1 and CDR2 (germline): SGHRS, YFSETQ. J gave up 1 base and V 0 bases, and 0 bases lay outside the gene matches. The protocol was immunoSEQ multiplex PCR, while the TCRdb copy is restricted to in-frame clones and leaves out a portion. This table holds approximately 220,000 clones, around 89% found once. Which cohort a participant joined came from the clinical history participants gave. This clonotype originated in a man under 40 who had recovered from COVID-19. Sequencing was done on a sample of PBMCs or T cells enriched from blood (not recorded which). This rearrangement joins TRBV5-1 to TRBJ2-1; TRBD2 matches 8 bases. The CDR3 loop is CASSLVAGSYNEQFF. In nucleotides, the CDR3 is TGCGCCAGCAGCTTGGTAGCGGGATCCTACAATGAGCAGTTCTTC.